One sample yielded the 21 T cell receptor beta chains listed below, sequenced in a study of cytotoxic CD8 clonotypes in ibrutinib-treated CLL. The data were produced by immunoSEQ multiplex PCR, yet TCRdb's version contains in-frame clones alone and is incomplete. The table shows 12,000 to 15,000 clones, with roughly 50% occurring only once. Sequences were derived from PBMCs, sampled at a 24-month disease-progression time point, from a patient treated with ibrutinib. These receptor sequences come from a human donor with chronic lymphocytic leukemia.

V gene TRBV5-6 combines with J gene TRBJ2-1; a weak D match, TRBD1 (5 bases). The germline gives CDR1 SGHDT, CDR2 YYEEEE. The ends were cut back, 0 bases at V and 2 bases at J, with 6 bases in the middle. The CDR3 is 14 amino acids. In DNA, the CDR3 is TGTGCCAGCAGCTTGGGCAGGGCCTACAATGAGCAGTTCTTC. It codes for CASSLGRAYNEQFF.

The chain recombines TRBV5-6 with TRBJ1-6, with a weak D call TRBD1 (6 bases). This CDR3 region has 15 residues. Trimming cost V 0 bases and J 7 bases, with 11 bases left between them. Germline loops: CDR1 SGHDT, CDR2 YYEEEE. CDR3 region: CASSLARGLNSPLHF. The CDR3 DNA reads TGTGCCAGCAGCTTGGCCAGGGGTTTGAATTCACCCCTCCACTTT.

In this sample, this clone turned up once. The chain is built from TRBV27 and TRBJ1-2, with D unresolved. V shed 6 bases and J shed 8 bases, with 19 bases lying between them. The CDR3 sequence is 14 residues long. Germline loops: CDR1 MNHEY, CDR2 SMNVEV (reference sequence). The CDR3: CASRGREGLGGYTF. The CDR3 DNA reads TGTGCCAGCAGGGGGAGGGAAGGGTTGGGAGGCTACACCTTC.

The V call is TRBV29-1, the J call TRBJ1-2; TRBD1 matches 8 bases. Unmatched junction bases numbered 9, after V lost 7 bases and J lost 5 bases. The germline V gene encodes CDR1 SQVTM and CDR2 ANQGSEA. This CDR3 has 13 amino acids. The CDR3 DNA reads as TGCAGCGCAAGATCAGGGGGCACATATGGCTACACCTTC. Translated, it gives CSARSGGTYGYTF. Complete variable domain (other parts from reference TRBV29-1 and TRBJ1-2): SAVISQKPSRDICQRGTSLTIQCQVDSQVTMMFWYRQQPGQSLTLIATANQGSEATYESGFVIDKFPISRPNLTFSTLTVSNMSPEDSSIYLCSARSGGTYGYTFGSGTRLTVV.

This sequence joins TRBV30 and TRBJ1-2; TRBD1 agrees at 8 bases. CDR3 length: 14 amino acids. V trimming: 2 bases; J trimming: 4 bases; junction bases outside the gene matches: 6. Germline V CDR1 and CDR2: GTSNPN, SVGIG (reference sequence). CDR3 sequence reads: CAWSYRGFGYGYTF. As DNA, the CDR3 is TGTGCCTGGAGTTACAGGGGGTTCGGCTATGGCTACACCTTC.

This clone was found a few times. The V gene is TRBV9, the J gene TRBJ2-5, with 10 bases lining up with TRBD1. The CDR3 runs to 13 residues. V lost 3 bases, J lost 10 bases, and 6 bases stayed unmatched. Germline V gene data show CDR1 as SGDLS and CDR2 as YYNGEE. CDR3 nucleotide sequence: TGTGCCAGCAGCGGAAAGACAGGGGGCATCCAGTACTTC. Its protein is CASSGKTGGIQYF.

This clone occurred a few times. The chain recombines TRBV27 with TRBJ1-1, with D possibly TRBD1 on 6 matching bases. Trimming took 3 bases from V and 6 from J, leaving 11 bases between them. The CDR3 length is 13 residues. Germline V gene data show CDR1 as MNHEY and CDR2 as SMNVEV (reference sequence). CDR3 coding DNA: TGTGCCAGCAGTTTCGACAGGTTCTCTGAAGCTTTCTTT. Translation gives CASSFDRFSEAFF.

This clone was seen only a few times. J is TRBJ2-7 and V is TRBV11-2; 8 bases map to TRBD1. Germline-derived CDR1 and CDR2 are SGHAT and FQNNGV. The CDR3 spans 12 residues. V trimming: 7 bases; J trimming: 5 bases; junction bases outside the gene matches: 4. The CDR3 region has the DNA TGTGCCAGCATGCACAGGGGGGACGAGCAGTACTTC. Translated: CASMHRGDEQYF.

This clone has a single count. The rearrangement uses TRBV29-1 and TRBJ1-4; D remains unclear. CDR3 length: 13 residues. V gave up 7 bases and J gave up 5 bases, with 14 bases separating them. Per germline, CDR1 SQVTM and CDR2 ANQGSEA. CDR3 region: CSAGLVENEKLFF. CDR3 sequence (DNA): TGCAGCGCTGGTCTAGTGGAGAATGAAAAACTGTTTTTT.

This clone was counted only a few times. The V and J genes are TRBV27 and TRBJ2-5; no clear D. V lost 6 bases to trimming and J lost 4 bases, with 6 bases between them. The CDR3 runs to 11 residues. The germline CDR1 and CDR2 sequences are MNHEY and SMNVEV (reference sequence). The DNA for the CDR3 is TGTGCCAGCAGCCACGGAGAGACCCAGTACTTC. Translation gives CASSHGETQYF.

This sequence joins TRBV11-2 and TRBJ2-7; maybe TRBD2 (7 bases). The CDR3 has 15 amino acids. Germline V gives CDR1 SGHAT, CDR2 FQNNGV. Trimming shortened V by 3 bases and J by 3 bases, and 15 bases separated the two germline ends. The CDR3 nucleotides read TGTGCCAGCAGCTTCTCCGGGGGGCCCGACTACGAGCAGTACTTC. Residues: CASSFSGGPDYEQYF.

CDR3 DNA sequence: TGTGCAAGTCGCTTAGTCCCCATTGAAGAAAAACTGTTTTTT. Protein sequence: CASRLVPIEEKLFF. The rearrangement links TRBV12-2 to TRBJ1-4. TRBV12-2 is shown as a pseudogene. The CDR3 consists of 14 residues.

This chain uses TRBV29-1 with TRBJ2-7; 9 bases match TRBD1. The germline V gene has CDR1 SQVTM and CDR2 ANQGSEA. The trim removed 3 bases at V and 1 base at J, leaving 4 bases unmatched. CDR3 length: 14 amino acids. The CDR3 DNA follows: TGCAGCGTTGACCTAGGACAGGGGTCCTACGAGCAGTACTTC. It encodes CSVDLGQGSYEQYF.

This clone was seen a few times. The chain has TRBV19 and TRBJ1-2; 9 bases are shared with TRBD1. V was pared by 7 bases and J by 0 bases, with 6 bases of the junction left unmatched. The CDR3 length is 15 residues. Germline assignment: CDR1 LNHDA and CDR2 SQIVND (reference sequence). CDR3 amino acids: CASTNRGPSNYGYTF. The CDR3 coding sequence is TGTGCCAGTACGAACAGGGGGCCCTCTAACTATGGCTACACCTTC.

The CDR3 loop reads CASSPPGGDTDTQYF. CDR3 sequence (DNA): TGTGCCAGCAGCCCCCCGGGAGGGGACACAGATACGCAGTATTTT. The chain is built from TRBV5-6 and TRBJ2-3; 8 bases agree with TRBD2. From germline, CDR1 is SGHDT and CDR2 YYEEEE. Unmatched junction bases numbered 6, after V lost 4 bases and J lost 2 bases. The CDR3 covers 15 residues. Complete variable domain (other parts from reference TRBV5-6 and TRBJ2-3): DAGVTQSPTHLIKTRGQQVTLRCSPKSGHDTVSWYQQALGQGPQFIFQYYEEEERQRGNFPDRFSGHQFPNYSSELNVNALLLGDSALYLCASSPPGGDTDTQYFGPGTRLTVL.

The V and J genes are TRBV4-2 and TRBJ1-2, with 9 bases that match TRBD1. Germline V gives CDR1 LGHNA, CDR2 YNFKEQ. The CDR3 totals 16 residues. Trimming at V came to 4 bases and at J to 6 bases, leaving 12 bases not matched to a gene. The chain's CDR3 is CASSLRTGGGYDGYTF. CDR3 coding DNA: TGTGCCAGCAGCCTTCGAACAGGGGGCGGGTACGATGGCTACACCTTC.

V gene TRBV4-2 combines with J gene TRBJ2-5; tentative D call: TRBD2 (5 bases). Per the germline V gene, CDR1 is LGHNA and CDR2 is YNFKEQ. Trimming shortened V by 4 bases and J by 2 bases, and 17 bases separated the two germline ends. The CDR3 covers 16 residues. The CDR3 DNA is TGTGCCAGCAGCCGGGAGCTATCAGAGCGTCAAGAGACCCAGTACTTC. Amino acid sequence: CASSRELSERQETQYF.

This clone was seen a handful of times. V usage is TRBV10-1 and J usage is TRBJ2-1; 11 positions agree with TRBD1. Germline V lookup: CDR1 WNHNN, CDR2 SYGVQD (reference sequence). The CDR3 covers 17 residues. The junction had 11 bases not matched to a gene; V was cut back by 5 bases and J by 5 bases. In DNA, the CDR3 is TGCGCCAGCAGTCCCGGGACAGGGGGAATTTTAGACAATGAGCAGTTCTTC. It encodes CASSPGTGGILDNEQFF.

The chain uses TRBV19 and TRBJ2-5; TRBD2 agrees at 14 bases. Germline CDR1 LNHDA, CDR2 SQIVND (reference sequence). The CDR3 covers 15 residues. V lost 5 bases and J lost 5; bases outside the gene matches: 4. The CDR3 loop reads CASSLGTSGGETQYF. The CDR3 DNA follows: TGTGCCAGTAGTCTCGGGACTAGCGGGGGTGAGACCCAGTACTTC.

This chain links TRBV5-1 with TRBJ1-2; D uncertain. Germline assignment: CDR1 SGHRS and CDR2 YFSETQ. The CDR3 is made up of 13 amino acids. Trimming took 0 bases from V and 1 from J, leaving 4 bases between them. This CDR3 is CASSLANNYGYTF. CDR3 coding DNA: TGCGCCAGCAGCTTGGCAAATAACTATGGCTACACCTTC.

The genes are TRBV5-1 and TRBJ1-4, with unresolved D. This CDR3 has 15 residues. The germline V gene encodes CDR1 SGHRS and CDR2 YFSETQ. Between the trimmed V and J ends, which lost 5 bases and 8 bases, there was a span of 19 bases. The CDR3 bases are TGCGCCAGCAGTGGGCGAGCGGCGCGCGGGGAAAAACTGTTTTTT. Residues: CASSGRAARGEKLFF.